The present entry profiles one TCR beta chain with its context. Profiled with immunoSEQ multiplex PCR; TCRdb holds only in-frame clones, not every one. The data show over 4,500 clones, with around nine tenths seen just once and 20% held by the top ten. These data are taken from a study of blood T cell repertoires in COVID-19. Looked up from germline, CDR1 is SGHTS and CDR2 is YDEGEE. The V end was cut by 4 bases, the J end by 3 bases, with 12 bases between. This CDR3 is built from 14 residues. The chain recombines TRBV5-8 with TRBJ2-3; no clear D. The sequenced material came from peripheral blood. The sequence came from a human donor in a cohort sampled during active COVID-19. The CDR3 coding sequence is TGTGCCAGCAGCCACGGGTTTAGAACAGATACGCAGTATTTT. Amino acid sequence: CASSHGFRTDTQYF.